One T cell receptor beta chain is described in this entry. There is no known antigen for this receptor. Base-call qualities are not available, and no considerably larger clone is one nucleotide away. This sample is drawn from a study of cytomegalovirus exposure and HLA in healthy donors (dated by TCRdb to the late 2010s). In the study overall: In an earlier analysis of 550 to 750 of the donors, 250 to 350 Gb of sequence data and just under 120 million unique TCR beta sequences from about 179 million T cells were reported. An early release that covered several hundred HLA-typed donors contained about 300 gigabases of sequencing data and 80 million or so unique TCR sequences. To predict cytomegalovirus infection status, the study combined high-throughput TCR immunosequencing, statistical association of individual TCRs with disease status, and machine learning. In addition to the first cohort of 666 subjects, a separate validation cohort of some 120 different subjects was used. Among the roughly 390 genotyped donors, approximately 81% belonged to the genetic ancestry cluster associated with self-reported Caucasian donors. The number of typed donors differed by locus: about 629-640 for A, B, C, DRB1 and DQB1; approximately 520 for DQA1; about 600 for DPA1; and roughly 470 for DPB1. About five DR-DQ haplotypes were treated as single units for association and clustering because of strong linkage in the cohort. The aim of the study was to test whether cataloging public T cell receptors could identify signatures of past pathogen exposure. In the later analysis, no new phenotypic data were used to find candidate immune exposures; instead, reliance was placed on TCR beta sequences and their occurrence across donors. Alongside the repertoire data, information on donor age, sex, ethnicity and CMV serostatus was compiled. The study profiled the T cell repertoires of approximately 700 subjects by immunosequencing and related them to cytomegalovirus serostatus. In a later analysis, previously published TCR beta repertoires from 550 to 700 donors were re-analyzed and high-resolution HLA genotyping was added so that TCR occurrence patterns could be studied. HLA typing covered class I and class II loci at four-digit resolution. A later genetic analysis used genome-wide SNP genotypes for about 65% of the 666 donors, treating that subset as a discovery cohort. Among over 350 genotyped donors of the cohort, an average of approximately 230,000 unique TCR beta nucleotide sequences were sequenced per donor, 15% to 20% of them non-productive. To decide whether each TCR beta V gene segment behaved as functional or pseudogenic, an earlier analysis of some 600 of the donors relied on high-throughput TCR beta sequencing. All discovery cohort repertoires had been generated on a single sequencing platform.

The cohort comprised 666 healthy bone marrow donors. Cohort members were all nominally healthy when sampled, although unrecorded immune exposures were likely present. CMV serostatus was positive for 250 to 300 and negative for about half of the roughly 700 cohort members, and was not recorded for this donor. A peripheral blood sample was provided by each donor, and peripheral blood mononuclear cells were used for TCR beta sequencing. The Qiagen DNeasy Blood Extraction Kit was used to extract genomic DNA from the blood cell samples. Study-wide conclusions, independent of this receptor: Only TCR beta chains were sequenced in this cohort, and the absence of alpha or paired-chain data limited detectable features. CMV serostatus was the only immune exposure information available for the cohort. Three of the identified cytomegalovirus-associated TCR beta chains were confirmed in vitro to be specific for cytomegalovirus antigens. A later analysis found that HLA-associated TCR beta chains were more clonally expanded and had lower generation probabilities than equally common non-associated chains. The earlier analysis of approximately 590 of the donors excluded about 16 rarely observed V segments, including chromosome 9 orphons, because counts were too low. An association between a missense DCLRE1C variant and V-gene and J-gene trimming of TCR beta chains was found in a later genetic analysis and replicated in an independent cohort. Strong co-occurrence of HLA alleles, especially DR and DQ, made assigning TCR associations to individual alleles difficult. A further reported finding was that TCR beta sequences accurately predicted the HLA-A and HLA-B alleles for most subjects in the first cohort. The sequencing pipeline was judged likely to have produced a cluster of highly shared sequence variants as a technical artifact. Most TCR sequences were observed very rarely across donors, whereas some public TCRs were present in many individuals. Because the 87-base-pair reads could not distinguish some IMGT-functional V segments, including TRBV6-2 and TRBV6-3, those segments were excluded. Linkage disequilibrium might explain the correlated functional status among segregating V segments, but an unknown experimental factor could not be excluded. HLA typing was unavailable for some donors at each locus, so association tests used only the typed subset. At a false discovery rate of 0.05, a later analysis linked about 16,000 TCR beta sequences to specific HLA alleles. In a later genetic analysis, fewer N-insertions in productive TCRs were reported among donors in an Asian-associated ancestry cluster than the approximately 710-donor mean. A later analysis reported that several top co-occurrence clusters appeared linked to parvovirus B19, influenza, CMV and Epstein-Barr virus. The authors suggested that the approach could potentially be extended to other disease states and immunological phenotypes. In a later analysis, the rate of TCR association differed among HLA loci, with DRB1 alleles having the most associated TCRs and HLA-C alleles having the fewest. An earlier analysis of roughly 570 of the donors showed that most TCR beta V segments appeared in productive rearrangements either about 90% or about 30% of the time, which broadly matched IMGT annotations. According to a later analysis, most CMV-associated TCR beta chains appeared to be HLA-restricted, and the HLA associations seemed to be driven largely by CMV exposure. Presence/absence analyses assumed roughly uniform sequencing depth across donors, an assumption that may not hold. A total of 150 to 200 TCR beta chains were listed by the study as associated with cytomegalovirus. The classifier was reported to diagnose cytomegalovirus status with high specificity and sensitivity in both the original cohort and the validation cohort.

Deletion took 8 bases off V and 1 base off J, with a span of 13 bases between the germline ends. Its CDR3 holds 14 amino acids, cysteine through phenylalanine. Of all the DNA, just the CDR3 is kept, 42 bases in frame from base 1. CDR1 and CDR2, looked up from the germline V gene, are SNHLY and FYNNEI. Receptor amplification or capture employed the immunoSEQ multiplex PCR assay. For the multiplex PCR, a mixture combining 60 forward primers for TCR Vbeta segments and 13 reverse primers for TCR Jbeta segments was used. A multiplex PCR assay on genomic DNA amplified the CDR3 region of rearranged TCR beta genes. The amplified TCR beta libraries were sequenced on the Illumina HiSeq System as 87-base-pair reads. On the study's bioinformatics: In a later analysis, roughly 80 million unique TCR beta chains were counted across the 500 to 700 repertoires, and some 10 million of these chains were shared by at least two donors. A nearest-neighbor algorithm error-corrected the raw reads and collapsed the reads into unique sequences, merging closely related sequences to remove PCR and sequencing errors. CDR3 sequences were aligned to IMGT reference sequences to assign V, D and J gene segments. For a sequence to be retained, a match of at least six nucleotides to both a V gene segment and a J gene segment was required. Rearrangements were classified as productive when the CDR3 lacked stop codons and remained in frame with V and J, and all other rearrangements were classified as non-productive. CDR3 was defined according to IMGT convention as the region running from the second conserved V-encoded cysteine to the conserved J-encoded phenylalanine. The earlier analysis of fewer than 750 of the donors excluded sequences that lacked an unambiguous match to a single V gene segment. In an earlier analysis of several hundred of the donors, V segments were called functional above 56.7% productive rearrangements and were called segregating when the between-donor standard deviation exceeded 5%. To diagnose cytomegalovirus status from the catalog of TCR beta chain sequences, a statistical classification framework was built. In a later analysis, TCR nucleotide sequences were compared against IMGT/GENE-DB human TR gene sequences so that V and J genes could be assigned. Using the TCRdist pipeline, a later analysis assigned CDR3 sequences along with most-parsimonious VDJ recombination scenarios. A later analysis defined each TCR beta chain by its CDR3 amino acid sequence plus V-gene family, and excluded reads lacking a unique V-gene family. As a way to deal with suspected cross-contamination and a sequencing artifact, a later analysis dropped roughly 600 nucleotide sequences that were highly shared and had low generation probability. For each public chain, a later analysis derived a clonal expansion index from normalized ranks of inferred template counts within each repertoire. Generation probabilities in a later analysis came from a VDJ recombination model fitted to out-of-frame rearrangements, and those results were checked against IGoR. In a later analysis, TCR-TCR, TCR-HLA and TCR-CMV co-occurrence was scored with hypergeometric tests, and a repertoire-size bias correction was applied to TCR pairs. False discovery rates were estimated in a later analysis by permuting HLA or CMV assignments 20 times. In a later analysis, co-occurring TCRs were grouped using DBSCAN, with TCRdist sequence similarity added in when clustering inside HLA-allele-positive subsets. Repertoires with fewer than 30,000 or more than 120,000 public chains, plus five repertoires with anomalous nucleotide sharing, were excluded from co-occurrence clustering. Drawn from immuneACCESS, this table holds only the in-frame rearrangements with V and J called that TCRdb kept. Clones are partly lost; checked studies trace under half to an unresolved V gene and leave the rest unexplained. D and trimming were read from the DNA, whereas the V and J calls and clone size are those reported in that table. This sample holds about 140,000 clones; 73% were observed only once. The leading ten clones occupy 14% of the sample.

This TCR came from a human donor in good health. Sample: PBMCs. Recombination connected TRBV2 to TRBJ2-3; the D gene is unclear. The CDR3 protein sequence reads: CASLSAKGTDTQYF. The base sequence is TGTGCCAGCTTATCAGCGAAAGGCACAGATACGCAGTATTTT. Extended through the reference TRBV2 and TRBJ2-3 proteins, this CDR3 yields the full variable domain: EPEVTQTPSHQVTQMGQEVILRCVPISNHLYFYWYRQILGQKVEFLVSFYNNEISEKSEIFDDQFSVERPDGSNFTLKIRSTKLEDSAMYFCASLSAKGTDTQYFGPGTRLTVL.